Listed below are T cell receptor beta chains from one sample, sequenced in a study of cytomegalovirus exposure and HLA in healthy donors. Here immunoSEQ multiplex PCR was the method, and the copy in TCRdb shows in-frame clones only, minus some. Of some 150,000 clones detected, over 70% appear once; the ten largest clones hold roughly 4.4%. The sequenced sample consisted of PBMCs. The receptors here all came from a man aged 30 to 39 in good health and CMV-seronegative. Both conserved end residues are trimmed from each CDR3. A D gene is named only where the DNA matches it firmly.

v_call	cdr3_length	d_call	cdr3_aa
TRBV25-1	12	-	ASSEPGNNQPQH
TRBV29-1	12	-	SVEVNSMNTEAF
TRBV29-1	13	TRBD2	SVDPLAGGLNEQF
TRBV11-2	11	-	ASSAQGNTEAF
TRBV28	14	TRBD1	ASSFRDRGRYNEQF
TRBV27	12	TRBD1	ASSRQGFNEKLF
TRBV28	12	-	ASSQGYRHTEAF
TRBV11-2	12	-	ASSSRVGDYEQY
TRBV27	12	-	ASSLGQLPYEQY
TRBV5-1	12	-	ASSLSVLNTEAF
TRBV27	13	-	ASSWTLLSYNEQF
TRBV2	11	TRBD1	ARSTGVGYGYT
TRBV7-9	13	-	SIPDTNHVFNEQF
TRBV6-1	13	TRBD2	ASSEEGGSQETQY
TRBV5-1	14	-	ASSAGLRPRSYEQY
TRBV28	12	-	ASIGGLITAEQY
TRBV20-1	9	-	SASGADTQY
TRBV27	13	TRBD1	ASSLSTGGIYEQY
TRBV5-1	14	TRBD1	ASSPILQGANEKLF
TRBV6-1	13	TRBD1	ASSPDRVYDQPQH
TRBV30	15	TRBD2	AWSGRTSGRTTGELF
TRBV6-1	9	TRBD1	ASSAMTGKY
TRBV6-5	13	TRBD1	ASSPRGQVSYEQY
TRBV29-1	12	TRBD1	SVEGADRGQGQF
TRBV7-8	12	-	ASSPHRVVDEQY
TRBV6-5	13	TRBD1	ASSAGTGGGYGYT
TRBV6-1	14	-	ASSEPPVGTYHGYT
TRBV28	13	-	ASSLRLRGNQPQH
TRBV11-2	15	-	ASSFRAPGAVGREQY
TRBV27	17	-	ASSLSVPRDTPNNSPLH
TRBV28	10	TRBD1	AGRGQGDEQF
TRBV19	13	TRBD1	ASSITGQGAYEQY
TRBV5-1	13	TRBD1	ASSLNRGYQETQY
TRBV11-2	13	TRBD2	ASSLVAGVGYEQY
TRBV27	13	TRBD1	ASSSQGALAHEQY
TRBV25-1	13	-	ASSEYAEVNYGYT
TRBV13	14	TRBD1	ASSPKGTAPKGELF
TRBV27	17	-	ASGPALGGYVVANYGYT
TRBV10-1	11	-	ASSEQVLGEQF
TRBV5-1	13	-	ASSSTGQGIYEQY
TRBV6-4	13	TRBD2	ASTPSGGAYNEQF
TRBV29-1	10	-	SVLPRAPGVF
TRBV6-1	13	TRBD1	ASSEGQGNVNEQY
TRBV14	15	TRBD2	ASSTPISGSTAGELF
TRBV6-4	15	TRBD2	ASRDIILTSFQGIQY
TRBV7-2	13	-	ASSLNTGSTVTQY
TRBV10-3	14	-	AISETSVGGNTEAF
TRBV5-8	11	-	ASSPGANYGYT